This TCR beta chain is drawn from a study of cytomegalovirus exposure and HLA in healthy donors. Study conclusions and caveats: Certain indistinguishable V segments, among them TRBV6-2 and TRBV6-3, were excluded.

Concerning this clone itself: The antigen is unknown.

PCR employed 60 Vbeta and 13 Jbeta primers. Profiled with immunoSEQ multiplex PCR; TCRdb holds only in-frame clones, not every one. Altogether under 200,000 clones are present, around 77% being singletons, with the ten largest covering approximately 2.5%. This CDR3 comprises 15 residues. Germline CDR1 SGHRS, CDR2 YFSETQ. V shed 0 bases and J 4 bases; nucleotides not matched to a gene: 4. The chain carries TRBV5-1 and TRBJ2-5, with 9 bases that match TRBD1. The clonotype originates from a man between 60 and 75 years old in good health and CMV-seronegative. Sequenced sample: PBMCs. In DNA form, the CDR3 reads TGCGCCAGCAGCTTGGGGGACAGGGAGAGAGAGACCCAGTACTTC. Protein: CASSLGDRERETQYF.